This T cell receptor (beta chain) was identified in a study of monozygotic twins with inflammatory bowel disease. The CDR3 loop spans 15 amino acids. With regard to this clonotype: What it recognizes is unknown.

Molecular identifiers with 6-nucleotide sample barcodes were added during cDNA synthesis via template switching. TCRdb reprocessed the 5' RACE reads, keeping one entry per CDR3 protein, no DNA. This repertoire includes fewer than 150,000 distinct CDR3 sequences. General study findings and limits: Varying immunosuppressive regimens may have increased patient repertoire variability.

Collection of an approximately 2.3 ml blood sample took place per donor. Sequenced material: blood. The clonotype was recovered from a human donor with ulcerative colitis or Crohn's disease, or a healthy co-twin of an affected twin (not recorded which). This chain uses TRBV12-3 or TRBV12-4 with TRBJ2-3; TCRdb designates TRBD1, a call that cannot be tested without DNA. The CDR3 sequence is CASNKWDRSTDTQYF.